A selection of T cell receptor beta chains follows, all from one sample in a study of blood T cell repertoires in COVID-19. Here immunoSEQ multiplex PCR was the method, and the copy in TCRdb shows in-frame clones only, minus some. The sample gives around 250,000 clones, 85% of which show up once; about 9.3% is in the top ten. Sequenced input: PBMCs or T cells enriched from blood (not recorded which). The receptors derive from a woman aged 50 to 60 with acute COVID-19. The CDR3 runs from the conserved cysteine through the conserved F or W. D genes are given only for firm matches. The size field is filled for only some rows; it gives once, few, many or a size class.

abundance,v_gene,d_gene,j_gene,CDR3aa,CDR3nt
.,TRBV7-9,TRBD2,TRBJ2-7,CASSSPRVAGAYEQYF,TGTGCCAGCAGCTCCCCTCGGGTAGCGGGGGCCTACGAGCAGTACTTC
.,TRBV5-6,.,TRBJ1-2,CASSLSREWEGTF,TGTGCCAGCAGCTTGAGCAGAGAATGGGAGGGGACCTTC
.,TRBV6-5,.,TRBJ1-1,CASSYRLVQSEAFF,TGTGCCAGCAGTTACAGGCTCGTACAGAGCGAAGCTTTCTTT
.,TRBV18,TRBD1,TRBJ1-2,CASSPGQGALGYTF,TGTGCCAGCTCACCCGGACAGGGGGCTTTAGGCTACACCTTC
.,TRBV30,.,TRBJ2-1,CAWRSLQYNEQFF,TGTGCCTGGAGGTCGTTACAGTACAATGAGCAGTTCTTC
.,TRBV6-5,TRBD1,TRBJ1-2,CASGTGQVNYGYTF,TGTGCCAGCGGAACGGGACAGGTTAACTATGGCTACACCTTC
.,TRBV27,.,TRBJ1-5,CASRGGVYQPQHF,TGTGCCAGCAGGGGGGGGGTTTATCAGCCCCAGCATTTT
.,TRBV12-3/TRBV12-4,.,TRBJ2-1,CASSDLANEQFF,TGTGCCAGCAGTGACCTAGCCAATGAGCAGTTCTTC
few,TRBV2,.,TRBJ2-1,CASSGGLDEQFF,TGTGCCAGCAGCGGGGGGCTGGATGAGCAGTTCTTC
.,TRBV5-1,TRBD1,TRBJ1-5,CASSPKARTGVPSNQPQHF,TGCGCCAGCAGCCCTAAGGCGAGGACAGGGGTTCCAAGCAATCAGCCCCAGCATTTT
.,TRBV3-1/TRBV3-2,TRBD2,TRBJ2-2,CASSQAQGLAGGPGELFF,TGTGCCAGCAGCCAAGCCCAAGGACTAGCGGGGGGACCCGGGGAGCTGTTTTTT
.,TRBV4-1,.,TRBJ1-1,CASSQGWRGTEAFF,TGCGCCAGCAGCCAAGGCTGGCGAGGAACTGAAGCTTTCTTT
.,TRBV2,.,TRBJ2-4,CASSETGHLTARYF,TGTGCCAGCAGTGAAACGGGACACCTCACGGCACGGTACTTC
once,TRBV6-1,.,TRBJ1-2,CASSDSLYGYTF,TGTGCCAGCAGTGACAGTTTATATGGCTACACCTTC
few,TRBV19,TRBD1,TRBJ1-3,CASSVPGQSGNTIYF,TGTGCCAGTAGCGTCCCGGGACAGTCCGGAAACACCATATATTTT
few,TRBV9,TRBD2,TRBJ2-3,CASSVALAGGENTDTQYF,TGTGCCAGCAGCGTAGCGCTAGCGGGGGGGGAAAACACAGATACGCAGTATTTT
.,TRBV5-4,.,TRBJ2-5,CASSFGRAGETQYF,TGTGCCAGCAGCTTTGGCAGGGCCGGGGAGACCCAGTACTTC
.,TRBV6-5,TRBD1,TRBJ1-5,CASSRQGGSNQPQHF,TGTGCCAGCAGCAGACAGGGCGGGAGCAATCAGCCCCAGCATTTT
.,TRBV14,TRBD1,TRBJ1-2,CASSPTGQGSGYTF,TGTGCCAGCAGCCCCACGGGACAGGGATCCGGCTACACCTTC
.,TRBV7-9,TRBD1,TRBJ1-1,CASSLDRGEAFF,TGTGCCAGCAGCTTAGACAGGGGGGAAGCTTTCTTT
.,TRBV19,.,TRBJ1-2,CASSDRFTYGYTF,TGTGCCAGTAGTGACAGGTTTACTTATGGCTACACCTTC
.,TRBV3-1/TRBV3-2,TRBD1,TRBJ1-6,CASSQDRGTGFRSPLHF,TGTGCCAGCAGCCAAGATCGTGGGACAGGGTTTAGATCACCCCTCCACTTT
.,TRBV9,TRBD1,TRBJ1-1,CASSPGQGRDTEAFF,TGTGCCAGCAGCCCAGGACAGGGGAGAGATACTGAAGCTTTCTTT
once,TRBV3-1/TRBV3-2,TRBD2,TRBJ2-3,CASSRPLAGGADTQYF,TGTGCCAGCAGCCGCCCGCTAGCGGGGGGGGCAGATACGCAGTATTTT
few,TRBV3-1/TRBV3-2,.,TRBJ1-6,CASSQVQHYNSPLHF,TGTGCCAGCAGCCAAGTACAGCATTATAATTCACCCCTCCACTTT
.,TRBV30,.,TRBJ2-5,CAWSQTVTQETQYF,TGTGCCTGGAGTCAGACAGTCACCCAAGAGACCCAGTACTTC
.,TRBV12-5,TRBD1,TRBJ1-1,CASGTGTVNTEAFF,TGTGCTAGTGGTACTGGGACAGTCAACACTGAAGCTTTCTTT
.,TRBV6-5,TRBD1,TRBJ1-2,CASTDRGGYTF,TGTGCCAGCACCGACAGGGGTGGCTACACCTTC
.,TRBV24-1,.,TRBJ1-5,CATSEGDQPQHF,TGTGCCACCAGTGAAGGGGATCAGCCCCAGCATTTT
.,TRBV4-3,.,TRBJ1-1,CASSQETGYGTEAFF,TGCGCCAGCAGCCAAGAAACGGGGTATGGCACTGAAGCTTTCTTT
.,TRBV19,TRBD1,TRBJ2-2,CASSIWGQGPAGELFF,TGTGCCAGTAGTATATGGGGACAGGGGCCCGCCGGGGAGCTGTTTTTT
.,TRBV7-6,TRBD1,TRBJ1-1,CASSSDRVTEAFF,TGTGCCAGCAGCTCAGACAGGGTAACTGAAGCTTTCTTT
.,TRBV5-1,.,TRBJ2-1,CASSLIPGGSFGEQFF,TGCGCCAGCAGCTTGATTCCGGGGGGCAGTTTCGGAGAGCAGTTCTTC
.,TRBV7-9,TRBD1,TRBJ2-7,CASSRSGTGLGEQYF,TGTGCCAGCAGCCGATCGGGGACAGGGTTGGGGGAGCAGTACTTC
once,TRBV30,.,TRBJ1-1,CAWSVLRNTEAFF,TGTGCCTGGAGTGTACTGAGGAACACTGAAGCTTTCTTT
.,TRBV4-2,TRBD2,TRBJ2-7,CASSQDGGTSGENEQYF,TGTGCCAGCAGCCAAGACGGCGGGACTAGCGGGGAAAACGAGCAGTACTTC
.,TRBV7-9,.,TRBJ2-7,CASSSGEQYF,TGTGCCAGCAGCTCGGGCGAGCAGTACTTC
once,TRBV19,.,TRBJ2-1,CASSIIYEQAQFF,TGTGCCAGTAGTATAATATATGAACAGGCGCAGTTCTTC
.,TRBV6-4,TRBD1,TRBJ1-1,CASSRRGRFGITEAFF,TGTGCCAGCAGTCGGAGGGGGCGATTTGGGATTACTGAAGCTTTCTTT
few,TRBV7-7,TRBD2,TRBJ2-5,CASSLQRGRQETQYF,TGTGCTAGCAGCTTACAGCGGGGGCGCCAAGAGACCCAGTACTTC
.,TRBV7-9,.,TRBJ1-6,CASSLRADSMNSPLHF,TGTGCCAGCAGCTTACGCGCGGATAGTATGAATTCACCCCTCCACTTT
.,TRBV2,TRBD1,TRBJ1-6,CASRQKGTGTTPLHF,TGTGCCAGCAGGCAAAAGGGGACAGGGACGACACCCCTCCACTTT
.,TRBV27,.,TRBJ1-3,CASSLSVAGGNTIYF,TGTGCCAGCAGTTTATCCGTAGCCGGAGGAAACACCATATATTTT
once,TRBV30,TRBD1,TRBJ1-6,CAWSVIGTAYNSPLHF,TGTGCCTGGAGTGTAATTGGGACAGCCTATAATTCACCCCTCCACTTT
.,TRBV30,.,TRBJ1-1,CAWSVQENTEAFF,TGTGCCTGGAGTGTACAGGAGAACACTGAAGCTTTCTTT
.,TRBV6-5,.,TRBJ1-2,CASSNDGEENYGYTF,TGTGCCAGCAGTAACGACGGGGAGGAAAACTATGGCTACACCTTC
few,TRBV7-9,TRBD1,TRBJ2-3,CASSTQQGNPRTDTQYF,TGTGCCAGCAGTACCCAACAGGGGAATCCTCGCACAGATACGCAGTATTTT
once,TRBV5-1,.,TRBJ2-2,CASSLVSTGNTGELFF,TGCGCCAGCAGCTTGGTCTCGACAGGGAACACCGGGGAGCTGTTTTTT
.,TRBV6-2/TRBV6-3,TRBD1,TRBJ1-2,CASSPTGFRNYGYTF,TGTGCCAGCAGCCCGACAGGGTTCAGGAACTATGGCTACACCTTC
.,TRBV7-2,.,TRBJ2-3,CASSLSRTDTQYF,TGTGCCAGCAGCTTGAGCCGCACAGATACGCAGTATTTT
.,TRBV29-1,.,TRBJ1-2,CSVWESRLGYTF,TGCAGCGTATGGGAGTCTCGGTTGGGCTACACCTTC
.,TRBV7-2,.,TRBJ1-1,CASSPSSGWTEAFF,TGTGCCAGCAGCCCTAGTTCGGGGTGGACTGAAGCTTTCTTT
.,TRBV9,TRBD2,TRBJ2-1,CASSVATEASGGSPHNEQFF,TGTGCCAGCAGCGTAGCTACGGAAGCTAGCGGGGGGTCGCCACACAATGAGCAGTTCTTC
.,TRBV5-1,.,TRBJ1-1,CASSLVQVLDTEAFF,TGCGCCAGCAGCTTGGTACAGGTACTCGACACTGAAGCTTTCTTT
.,TRBV18,.,TRBJ2-2,CASSPRWTDNTGELFF,TGTGCCAGCTCACCACGATGGACAGACAACACCGGGGAGCTGTTTTTT
.,TRBV5-1,.,TRBJ1-2,CASSLLGQQGGYTF,TGCGCCAGCAGCTTGTTGGGACAACAAGGCGGCTACACCTTC
.,TRBV7-9,TRBD1,TRBJ1-4,CASSPTGAATNEKLFF,TGTGCCAGCAGTCCCACAGGGGCCGCAACTAATGAAAAACTGTTTTTT
once,TRBV6-5,.,TRBJ1-1,CASRPGWGENTEAFF,TGTGCCAGCAGACCGGGGTGGGGGGAGAACACTGAAGCTTTCTTT
.,TRBV7-9,.,TRBJ2-7,CASSLGSSAGYEQYF,TGTGCCAGCAGCTTAGGCTCCAGTGCGGGCTACGAGCAGTACTTC
few,TRBV9,.,TRBJ1-2,CASSVDPLGQNYGYTF,TGTGCCAGCAGCGTAGACCCCCTGGGGCAGAACTATGGCTACACCTTC